This T cell receptor beta chain was documented in a study of cytomegalovirus exposure and HLA in healthy donors. Study-wide background: Within an early data release were about 85 million unique TCRs drawn from HLA-typed donors.

This CDR3 comprises 16 residues. Germline-derived CDR1 and CDR2 are SGHVS and FQNEAQ. Trimming removed 1 base from V and 3 bases from J; junction bases left unmatched: 5. Study-wide results and limits: Per published accounts, TCR beta sequences correctly predicted the HLA-A and HLA-B alleles of most subjects. A later analysis reportedly found that, within productive TCRs, an Asian-associated ancestry cluster had fewer N-insertions than the mean observed across the roughly 670 donors.

About this clone: Antigen specificity is unknown.

Primers included in the PCR were 60 Vbeta and 13 Jbeta primers. Assay: immunoSEQ multiplex PCR; the TCRdb copy retains only in-frame clones and omits some. The sample records some 97,000 clones, about 77% being singletons. V is TRBV7-8 and J is TRBJ2-1; TRBD2 agrees at 8 bases. Sequences were obtained from PBMCs. The TCR comes from a woman aged 18-29 years in good health and CMV-seropositive. The chain's CDR3 is CASSLVGSGVYNEQFF. The CDR3, as DNA: TGTGCCAGCAGCTTAGTGGGTAGCGGGGTCTACAATGAGCAGTTCTTC.